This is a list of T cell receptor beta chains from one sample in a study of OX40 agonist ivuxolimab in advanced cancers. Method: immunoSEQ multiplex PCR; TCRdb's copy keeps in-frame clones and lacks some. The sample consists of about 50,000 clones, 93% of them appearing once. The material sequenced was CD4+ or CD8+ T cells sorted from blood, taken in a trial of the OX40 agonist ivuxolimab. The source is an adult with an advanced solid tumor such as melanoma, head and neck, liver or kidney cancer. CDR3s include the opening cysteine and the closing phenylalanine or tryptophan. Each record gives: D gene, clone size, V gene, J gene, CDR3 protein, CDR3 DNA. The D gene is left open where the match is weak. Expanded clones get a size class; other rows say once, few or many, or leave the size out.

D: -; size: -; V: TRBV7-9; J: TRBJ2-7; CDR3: CASSSSETLFRSYEQYF; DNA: TGTGCCAGCAGCTCCTCAGAGACCCTATTTCGGAGCTACGAGCAGTACTTC
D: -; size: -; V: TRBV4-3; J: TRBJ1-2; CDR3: CASSQDSSPRGYGYTF; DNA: TGCGCCAGCAGCCAAGACAGTAGCCCGAGGGGCTATGGCTACACCTTC
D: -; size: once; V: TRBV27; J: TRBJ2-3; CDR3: CVSSLLVGIDTQYF; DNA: TGTGTCAGCAGTTTATTAGTTGGTATAGATACGCAGTATTTT
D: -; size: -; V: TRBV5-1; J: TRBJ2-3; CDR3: CASSLAGTTDTQYF; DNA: TGCGCCAGCAGCTTGGCAGGGACCACAGATACGCAGTATTTT
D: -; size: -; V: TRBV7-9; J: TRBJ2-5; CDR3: CASSQLPPAWGARETQYF; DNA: TGTGCCAGCAGTCAACTCCCCCCCGCTTGGGGGGCGCGGGAGACCCAGTACTTC
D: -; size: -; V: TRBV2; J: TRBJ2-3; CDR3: CASSEWRPSPTDTQYF; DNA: TGTGCCAGCAGTGAGTGGCGGCCTAGTCCTACAGATACGCAGTATTTT
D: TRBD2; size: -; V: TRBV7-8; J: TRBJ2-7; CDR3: CASRAGRVNEQYF; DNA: TGTGCCAGCAGGGCCGGGAGGGTAAACGAGCAGTACTTC
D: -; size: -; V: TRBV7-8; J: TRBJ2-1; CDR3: CASSLFERASSYNEQFF; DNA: TGTGCCAGCAGCTTATTCGAGAGGGCTAGCTCCTACAATGAGCAGTTCTTC
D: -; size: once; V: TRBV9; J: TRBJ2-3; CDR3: CASSSWGTDTQYF; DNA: TGTGCCAGCAGCTCCTGGGGCACAGATACGCAGTATTTT
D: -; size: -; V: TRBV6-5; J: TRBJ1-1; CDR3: CASSYGTEAFF; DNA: TGTGCCAGCAGTTACGGGACTGAAGCTTTCTTT
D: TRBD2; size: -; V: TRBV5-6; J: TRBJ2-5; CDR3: CASSLGGLAGGSIYETQYF; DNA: TGTGCCAGCAGCTTGGGGGGACTAGCGGGAGGGTCGATTTATGAGACCCAGTACTTC
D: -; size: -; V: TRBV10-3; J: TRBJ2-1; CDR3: CAISEFGTLGDEQFF; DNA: TGTGCCATCAGTGAGTTCGGGACCCTCGGGGATGAGCAGTTCTTC
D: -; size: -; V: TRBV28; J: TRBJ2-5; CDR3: CASSHQKETQYF; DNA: TGTGCCAGCAGCCACCAAAAAGAGACCCAGTACTTC
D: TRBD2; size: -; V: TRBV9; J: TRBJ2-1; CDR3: CASSAPPPGLAVNEQFF; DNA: TGTGCCAGCAGCGCTCCCCCGCCGGGACTAGCGGTCAATGAGCAGTTCTTC
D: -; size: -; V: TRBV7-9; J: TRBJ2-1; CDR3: CASSLGSNNEQFF; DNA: TGTGCCAGCAGCTTAGGATCGAACAATGAGCAGTTCTTC
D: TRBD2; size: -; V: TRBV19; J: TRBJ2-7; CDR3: CASSNGLVDYEQYF; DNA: TGTGCCAGTTCAAATGGACTAGTGGACTACGAGCAGTACTTC
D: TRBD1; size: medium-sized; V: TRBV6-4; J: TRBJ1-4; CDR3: CASSASGQGNEKLFF; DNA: TGTGCCAGCAGTGCCTCGGGACAGGGAAATGAAAAACTGTTTTTT
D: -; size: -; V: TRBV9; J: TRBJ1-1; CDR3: CASSPRAVSTEAFF; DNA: TGTGCCAGCAGCCCCCGAGCGGTTAGCACTGAAGCTTTCTTT
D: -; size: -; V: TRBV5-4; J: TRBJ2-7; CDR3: CASSAGHRYEQYF; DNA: TGTGCCAGCAGCGCGGGACACCGCTACGAGCAGTACTTC
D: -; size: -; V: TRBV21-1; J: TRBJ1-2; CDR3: CASSKVRDRGNRNYGYTF; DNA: TGTGCCAGCAGCAAAGTCCGGGACAGGGGGAATCGGAACTATGGCTACACCTTC
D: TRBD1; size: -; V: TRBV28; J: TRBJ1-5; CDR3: CASSLGTGENQPQHF; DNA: TGTGCCAGCAGTTTAGGGACAGGGGAGAATCAGCCCCAGCATTTT
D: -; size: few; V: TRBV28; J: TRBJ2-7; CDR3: CASSSGSEQYF; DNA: TGTGCCAGCAGTTCCGGGTCCGAGCAGTACTTC
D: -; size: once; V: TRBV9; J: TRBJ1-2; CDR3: CASSVDPLLGRRNYTF; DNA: TGTGCCAGCAGCGTAGATCCCCTCCTTGGCAGGAGGAACTACACCTTC
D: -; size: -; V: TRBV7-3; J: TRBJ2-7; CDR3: CASSLNYEQYF; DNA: TGTGCCAGCAGCTTGAACTACGAGCAGTACTTC
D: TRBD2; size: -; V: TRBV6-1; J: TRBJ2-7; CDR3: CASSETGLAGFSYEQYF; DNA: TGTGCCAGCAGTGAAACCGGACTAGCGGGTTTCTCCTACGAGCAGTACTTC
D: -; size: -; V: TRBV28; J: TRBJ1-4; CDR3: CASTWSGKLFF; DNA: TGTGCCAGCACCTGGTCCGGTAAACTGTTTTTT
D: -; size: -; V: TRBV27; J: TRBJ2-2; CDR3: CASSFGGAAGELFF; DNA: TGTGCCAGCAGTTTTGGGGGGGCGGCCGGGGAGCTGTTTTTT
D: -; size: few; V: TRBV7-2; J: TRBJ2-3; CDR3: CASSLYRARTDTQYF; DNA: TGTGCCAGCAGCTTATACAGGGCCCGCACAGATACGCAGTATTTT
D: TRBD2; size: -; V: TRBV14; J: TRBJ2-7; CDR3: CASSQGSSGTYEQYF; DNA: TGTGCCAGCAGCCAAGGGTCTAGCGGAACCTACGAGCAGTACTTC
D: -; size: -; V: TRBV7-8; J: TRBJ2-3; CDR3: CASSLGRGADTQYF; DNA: TGTGCCAGCAGCTTAGGTCGAGGCGCAGATACGCAGTATTTT
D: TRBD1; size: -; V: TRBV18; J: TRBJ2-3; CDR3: CANRDSSTDTQYF; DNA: TGTGCCAACAGGGACAGCAGCACAGATACGCAGTATTTT
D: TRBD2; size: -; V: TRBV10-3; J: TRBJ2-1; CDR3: CAISRLAERQEDEQFF; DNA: TGTGCCATCAGTAGACTAGCGGAAAGACAGGAGGATGAGCAGTTCTTC
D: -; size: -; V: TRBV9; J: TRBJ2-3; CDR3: CASSVGSGRTDTQYF; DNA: TGTGCCAGCAGCGTAGGGTCAGGAAGAACAGATACGCAGTATTTT
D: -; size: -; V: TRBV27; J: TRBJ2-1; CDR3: CASRTEGPSYNEQFF; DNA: TGTGCCAGCAGGACGGAGGGTCCTTCCTACAATGAGCAGTTCTTC
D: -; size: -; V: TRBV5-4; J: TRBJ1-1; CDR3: CASSLDQMNTEAFF; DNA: TGTGCCAGCAGCTTGGACCAGATGAACACTGAAGCTTTCTTT
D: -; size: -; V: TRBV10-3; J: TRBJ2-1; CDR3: CAIREDRYNEQFF; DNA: TGTGCCATCAGAGAAGACAGATACAATGAGCAGTTCTTC
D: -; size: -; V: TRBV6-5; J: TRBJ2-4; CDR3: CASSYNIAKNIQYF; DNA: TGTGCCAGCAGCTACAACATAGCCAAAAACATTCAGTACTTC
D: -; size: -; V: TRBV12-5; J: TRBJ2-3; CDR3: CASGSGVPPRNTQYF; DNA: TGTGCTAGTGGTTCCGGCGTTCCTCCCCGGAATACGCAGTATTTT
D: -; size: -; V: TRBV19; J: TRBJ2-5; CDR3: CASKPRGRTQYF; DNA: TGTGCCAGTAAACCCCGCGGGCGGACCCAGTACTTC
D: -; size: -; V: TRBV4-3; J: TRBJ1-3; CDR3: CASSQGNTIYF; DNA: TGCGCCAGCAGCCAAGGAAACACCATATATTTT
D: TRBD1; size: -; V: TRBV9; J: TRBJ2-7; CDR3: CASSVATGVGEQYF; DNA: TGTGCCAGCAGCGTAGCCACAGGGGTGGGCGAGCAGTACTTC
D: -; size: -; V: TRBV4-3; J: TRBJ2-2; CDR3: CASSQDWGGRTGELFF; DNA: TGCGCCAGCAGCCAAGATTGGGGAGGTCGGACCGGGGAGCTGTTTTTT
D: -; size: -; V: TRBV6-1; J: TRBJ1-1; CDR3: CASSKGISRNTEAFF; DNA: TGTGCCAGCAGTAAGGGGATATCTAGGAACACTGAAGCTTTCTTT
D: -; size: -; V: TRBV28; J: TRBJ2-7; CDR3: CASGDNSYEQYF; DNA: TGTGCCAGCGGGGACAACTCCTACGAGCAGTACTTC
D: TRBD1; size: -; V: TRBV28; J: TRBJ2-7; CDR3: CASSFKVGTGPNEQYF; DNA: TGTGCCAGCAGTTTCAAGGTCGGGACAGGGCCAAACGAGCAGTACTTC
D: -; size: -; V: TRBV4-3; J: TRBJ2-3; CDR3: CASSQDLGLGTDAQYF; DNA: TGCGCCAGCAGCCAAGATCTGGGACTAGGGACAGATGCGCAGTATTTT